The following is a T cell receptor beta chain sequence with its context. The antigen is undetermined. The sample is drawn from a study of PD-L1 blockade in urothelial cancer. Study context: Patients' atezolizumab regimen, 1,200 mg intravenously every 3 weeks, began around 2014. Median tumor clonality was roughly 0.09, with T cell proportion roughly 0.098.

The patients' disease, urothelial carcinoma, was locally advanced or metastatic. Whole-study findings and limits: Each patient was represented by one FFPE tumor sample, obtained not right before treatment.

Trimming left V 4 bases short and J 0 bases short, with 11 bases between. CDR1 SGDLS and CDR2 YYNGEE come from the germline V gene. This CDR3 has 15 residues. Sequenced by immunoSEQ multiplex PCR; TCRdb stores in-frame clones only, minus some. In the table there are 2,500 to 3,000 clones, roughly a third of which are singletons. The source of this sequence is a man in his sixties or seventies with urothelial cancer. The chain uses TRBV9 and TRBJ1-3; D uncertain. Sequencing was performed on tumor tissue, taken before atezolizumab (anti-PD-L1) treatment. The CDR3 sequence is CASSSRLSSGNTIYF. CDR3 sequence (DNA): TGTGCCAGCAGCTCAAGACTCAGCTCTGGAAACACCATATATTTT. The complete variable domain, with remaining parts taken from reference TRBV9 and TRBJ1-3, reads DSGVTQTPKHLITATGQRVTLRCSPRSGDLSVYWYQQSLDQGLQFLIQYYNGEERAKGNILERFSAQQFPDLHSELNLSSLELGDSALYFCASSSRLSSGNTIYFGEGSWLTVV.